This T cell receptor (beta chain) was captured by sequencing in a study of blood T cell repertoires in COVID-19. As for the study in general: COVID-19 samples from acute and convalescent phases originated in the United States, Italy and Spain. T cells, B-cell-depleted T cells, or PBMCs supplied cDNA or gDNA.

The CDR3 runs to 16 residues. Germline V gene lookup returns CDR1 SGHVS and CDR2 FQNEAQ. V lost 1 base, J lost 5 bases, and 15 bases lay in between. Per the authors' pipeline: The assay estimated nucleated cells by amplifying reference gene primers. Produced via immunoSEQ multiplex PCR; TCRdb's table is partial and in-frame only. V and J calls and clone size are copied from that table; D and trimming were computed from the DNA. The sample yields around 250,000 clones, approximately 82% seen once. Sequenced input: peripheral blood. The clonotype originates from a man in his sixties who had recovered from COVID-19. V usage is TRBV7-8 and J usage is TRBJ1-5, with a weak D call TRBD1 (6 bases). CDR3 protein: CASSLGARTAHQPQHF. CDR3 coding DNA: TGTGCCAGCAGCTTAGGTGCCCGGACAGCACATCAGCCCCAGCATTTT.